This T cell receptor (beta chain) was captured by sequencing in a study of blood T cell repertoires in COVID-19. Generated by immunoSEQ multiplex PCR, the TCRdb table keeps only in-frame clones and is missing some. The sample yields about 120,000 clones, roughly four fifths seen once. The germline V gene encodes CDR1 SGHAT and CDR2 FQNNGV. Trimming took 10 bases from V and 7 from J, leaving 20 bases between them. The CDR3 spans 13 residues. This clone was observed a handful of times. The clonotype was recovered from a human donor in a cohort sampled during active COVID-19. Sequencing was done on a sample of peripheral blood. The chain couples TRBV11-2 to TRBJ2-7, with a weak D call TRBD2 (5 bases). DNA of the CDR3: TGTGCCAACAGAGGAGGCCCCTCGCAAGAGCAGTACTTC. Its translation is CANRGGPSQEQYF.